The rows below give T cell receptor beta chains drawn from one sample of a study of cytomegalovirus exposure and HLA in healthy donors. Data came from immunoSEQ multiplex PCR; TCRdb stores just in-frame clones and leaves some out. The repertoire shows approximately 110,000 clones; the top ten hold 3.7%. What was sequenced was PBMCs. Receptors originate from a man aged 30 to 39 in good health and CMV-seronegative. Both conserved end residues are part of each CDR3. The D gene is left open where the match is weak.

D: .
V: TRBV5-1
J: TRBJ1-2
CDR3: CASSLGGLANYGYTF
DNA: TGCGCCAGCAGCTTGGGAGGGCTAGCTAACTATGGCTACACCTTC

D: .
V: TRBV5-4
J: TRBJ2-7
CDR3: CASSSGPPGGYEQYF
DNA: TGTGCCAGCAGCTCAGGACCCCCCGGAGGGTACGAGCAGTACTTC

D: .
V: TRBV5-1
J: TRBJ2-7
CDR3: CASSLSTGTSYEQYF
DNA: TGCGCCAGCAGCTTATCGACAGGGACTTCCTACGAGCAGTACTTC

D: .
V: TRBV5-6
J: TRBJ2-5
CDR3: CASSRTVQETQYF
DNA: TGTGCCAGCAGTCGGACAGTCCAAGAGACCCAGTACTTC

D: .
V: TRBV14
J: TRBJ1-1
CDR3: CASSSLLGSEAFF
DNA: TGTGCCAGCAGCTCCCTTCTCGGGTCTGAAGCTTTCTTT

D: .
V: TRBV7-2
J: TRBJ1-4
CDR3: CASSLFGQANEKLFF
DNA: TGTGCCAGCAGCTTATTTGGTCAGGCTAATGAAAAACTGTTTTTT

D: .
V: TRBV21-1
J: TRBJ1-5
CDR3: CASLNYGCGQPQHF
DNA: .

D: .
V: TRBV18
J: TRBJ1-3
CDR3: CASSPLGDIYGNTIYF
DNA: TGTGCCAGCTCACCATTGGGGGACATCTATGGAAACACCATATATTTT

D: .
V: TRBV2
J: TRBJ2-5
CDR3: CASTPGETQYF
DNA: TGTGCCAGCACACCGGGAGAGACCCAGTACTTC

D: TRBD1
V: TRBV7-2
J: TRBJ2-7
CDR3: CASSYGQGARQYF
DNA: TGTGCCAGCAGCTACGGACAGGGGGCCCGGCAGTACTTC

D: TRBD1
V: TRBV5-4
J: TRBJ1-3
CDR3: CASSWGQGAAGNTIYF
DNA: TGTGCCAGCAGCTGGGGACAGGGGGCGGCTGGAAACACCATATATTTT

D: TRBD1
V: TRBV5-6
J: TRBJ1-5
CDR3: CASSLRTGTGHQHF
DNA: TGTGCCAGCAGCCTCCGGACAGGGACTGGGCACCAGCATTTT

D: TRBD1
V: TRBV9
J: TRBJ1-2
CDR3: CASSATPGQGYGYTF
DNA: TGTGCCAGCAGCGCGACCCCGGGACAGGGCTATGGCTACACCTTC

D: TRBD1
V: TRBV10-1
J: TRBJ2-5
CDR3: CASGQAYF
DNA: TGCGCCAGTGGACAGGCTTACTTC

D: TRBD1
V: TRBV25-1
J: TRBJ2-3
CDR3: CASGRDRVRDTQYF
DNA: TGTGCCAGCGGCCGGGACAGGGTTAGAGATACGCAGTATTTT

D: TRBD1
V: TRBV27
J: TRBJ2-7
CDR3: CASTGRGYEQYF
DNA: TGTGCCAGCACCGGCAGGGGGTATGAGCAGTACTTC

D: TRBD1
V: TRBV2
J: TRBJ2-7
CDR3: CASRPPGQGSSYEQYF
DNA: TGTGCCAGCCGGCCCCCCGGACAGGGGAGCTCCTACGAGCAGTACTTC

D: .
V: TRBV21-1
J: TRBJ1-6
CDR3: CASSKFTGRDHSPLHF
DNA: TGTGCCAGCAGCAAATTTACCGGCAGGGATCATTCACCCCTCCACTTT

D: TRBD1
V: TRBV6-5
J: TRBJ2-2
CDR3: CASRRRGPGELFF
DNA: TGTGCCAGCAGGCGAAGGGGGCCCGGGGAGCTGTTTTTT

D: TRBD1
V: TRBV6-6
J: TRBJ1-1
CDR3: CASSHRQGLNTEAFF
DNA: TGTGCCAGCAGTCATCGACAGGGGCTAAACACTGAAGCTTTCTTT

D: .
V: TRBV29-1
J: TRBJ1-2
CDR3: CSAVKAPGSYGYTF
DNA: TGCAGCGCCGTGAAAGCCCCTGGTAGCTATGGCTACACCTTC

D: TRBD2
V: TRBV29-1
J: TRBJ2-3
CDR3: CSVEGGGDTQYF
DNA: TGCAGCGTTGAAGGGGGGGGAGATACGCAGTATTTT

D: TRBD2
V: TRBV4-1
J: TRBJ2-1
CDR3: CASSQLAGISSYNEQFF
DNA: TGCGCCAGCAGCCAACTAGCGGGGATTAGCTCCTACAATGAGCAGTTCTTC

D: TRBD2
V: TRBV7-8
J: TRBJ2-7
CDR3: CASSRRGLAATYEQYF
DNA: TGTGCCAGCAGCCGACGGGGTCTAGCGGCTACCTACGAGCAGTACTTC

D: .
V: TRBV4-2
J: TRBJ2-1
CDR3: CASSQETRHGIYNEQFF
DNA: TGTGCCAGCAGCCAAGAAACCCGACACGGTATCTACAATGAGCAGTTCTTC

D: .
V: TRBV6-4
J: TRBJ1-2
CDR3: CASSQTGGYGYTF
DNA: TGTGCCAGCAGCCAAACGGGGGGCTATGGCTACACCTTC

D: .
V: TRBV7-6
J: TRBJ2-2
CDR3: CASSFNIQGNTGELFF
DNA: TGTGCCAGCAGCTTTAATATACAGGGGAACACCGGGGAGCTGTTTTTT

D: .
V: TRBV7-9
J: TRBJ2-5
CDR3: CASSPTGVQETQYF
DNA: TGTGCCAGCAGCCCGACCGGGGTCCAAGAGACCCAGTACTTC

D: .
V: TRBV4-1
J: TRBJ2-2
CDR3: CASSQRGTGELFF
DNA: TGCGCCAGCAGCCAAAGGGGAACCGGGGAGCTGTTTTTT

D: TRBD1
V: TRBV7-2
J: TRBJ1-2
CDR3: CASSFPGQGAPGYTF
DNA: TGTGCCAGCAGCTTCCCGGGACAGGGGGCGCCTGGCTACACCTTC

D: TRBD1
V: TRBV5-5
J: TRBJ2-5
CDR3: CASLRLTGGDETQYF
DNA: TGTGCCAGCTTGAGGTTGACAGGGGGGGACGAGACCCAGTACTTC

D: .
V: TRBV7-3
J: TRBJ2-2
CDR3: CASSPRGPGTNTGELFF
DNA: TGTGCCAGCAGCCCTCGTGGGCCAGGGACGAACACCGGGGAGCTGTTTTTT

D: TRBD1
V: TRBV30
J: TRBJ2-7
CDR3: CAWALRTGSYSYEQYF
DNA: TGTGCCTGGGCTCTACGGACAGGGAGTTACTCCTACGAGCAGTACTTC

D: .
V: TRBV21-1
J: TRBJ2-5
CDR3: CASSSEGQRQETQYF
DNA: TGTGCCAGCAGCAGTGAAGGACAGAGACAAGAGACCCAGTACTTC

D: TRBD2
V: TRBV9
J: TRBJ2-2
CDR3: CASSEASGGHTGELFF
DNA: TGTGCCAGCAGCGAGGCTAGCGGGGGGCACACCGGGGAGCTGTTTTTT

D: .
V: TRBV4-2
J: TRBJ1-2
CDR3: CASSLTQWGGDLLTYGYTF
DNA: TGTGCCAGCAGCCTAACTCAATGGGGAGGGGACCTGCTAACCTATGGCTACACCTTC

D: TRBD2
V: TRBV6-6
J: TRBJ2-7
CDR3: CASTRGAYEQYF
DNA: TGTGCCAGCACTCGGGGGGCCTACGAGCAGTACTTC

D: .
V: TRBV2
J: TRBJ2-1
CDR3: CASDTGDNQLISYNEQFF
DNA: TGTGCCAGCGATACTGGGGACAACCAGCTCATCTCCTACAATGAGCAGTTCTTC

D: .
V: TRBV7-6
J: TRBJ1-4
CDR3: CASKMMGATNEKLFF
DNA: TGTGCCAGCAAAATGATGGGAGCAACTAATGAAAAACTGTTTTTT

D: .
V: TRBV30
J: TRBJ2-7
CDR3: CAWSPTGNEQYF
DNA: TGTGCCTGGAGTCCCACGGGGAACGAGCAGTACTTC

D: .
V: TRBV7-3
J: TRBJ1-6
CDR3: CASSLSQGNSPLHF
DNA: TGTGCCAGCAGCTTAAGTCAGGGAAATTCACCCCTCCACTTT

D: TRBD1
V: TRBV7-9
J: TRBJ1-1
CDR3: CASSLGRGRYTEAFF
DNA: TGTGCCAGCAGCTTGGGCAGGGGGCGCTACACTGAAGCTTTCTTT

D: .
V: TRBV10-1
J: TRBJ1-2
CDR3: CASSGEVGGYTF
DNA: TGCGCCAGCAGTGGGGAGGTGGGTGGCTACACCTTC

D: TRBD1
V: TRBV29-1
J: TRBJ2-6
CDR3: CSVEIQGVRGANVLTF
DNA: TGCAGCGTTGAAATTCAGGGGGTGAGGGGGGCCAACGTCCTGACTTTC

D: .
V: TRBV6-5
J: TRBJ1-1
CDR3: CASRATGRTEAFF
DNA: TGTGCCAGCAGGGCTACAGGGCGAACTGAAGCTTTCTTT

D: .
V: TRBV5-1
J: TRBJ2-2
CDR3: CASSSFGATNTGELFF
DNA: TGCGCCAGCAGCTCTTTTGGGGCTACGAACACCGGGGAGCTGTTTTTT

D: TRBD1
V: TRBV11-2
J: TRBJ1-2
CDR3: CASSTGQGAWYGYTF
DNA: TGTGCCAGCAGCACCGGACAGGGGGCTTGGTATGGCTACACCTTC

D: TRBD1
V: TRBV27
J: TRBJ1-1
CDR3: CASSPRQGVNTEAFF
DNA: TGTGCCAGCAGTCCCCGACAGGGCGTGAACACTGAAGCTTTCTTT

D: TRBD2
V: TRBV7-2
J: TRBJ2-7
CDR3: CASSLVLAGNEQYF
DNA: TGTGCCAGCAGCTTAGTACTAGCGGGAAACGAGCAGTACTTC

D: .
V: TRBV6-6
J: TRBJ2-3
CDR3: CASSRGGDTQYF
DNA: TGTGCCAGCAGTAGGGGGGGAGATACGCAGTATTTT

D: TRBD1
V: TRBV7-9
J: TRBJ1-1
CDR3: CASSIRQGPMNTEAFF
DNA: TGTGCCAGCAGCATTCGACAGGGACCTATGAACACTGAAGCTTTCTTT

D: .
V: TRBV6-1
J: TRBJ1-6
CDR3: CASSEDGPSSSYNSPLHF
DNA: TGTGCCAGCAGTGAAGATGGGCCATCGAGCTCCTATAATTCACCCCTCCACTTT